This is a list of T cell receptor beta chains from one sample in a study of vaccination and CD4 T cells after COVID-19. Their target antigens are unknown. TCRdb reprocessed the PCR reads via MiXCR and lists one record per CDR3 protein. This sample has around 12,000 distinct CDR3 sequences, with roughly 80% found just once. The sample was CD4+ T cells from blood, cultured in vitro, taken after SARS-CoV-2 vaccination. These TCRs come from a human donor who received a COVID-19 vaccine. Both conserved end residues are part of each CDR3. A D gene is named only where the DNA matches it firmly. Clone size is not always given. Where it is, it says once, few, many or a class for expanded clones.

D gene	J gene	clone size	V gene	CDR3 DNA	CDR3 protein
-	TRBJ2-2	-	TRBV27	TGTGCCAGCAGGTCCGGGAGATTTAACACCGGGGAGCTGTTTTTT	CASRSGRFNTGELFF
TRBD1	TRBJ1-2	few	TRBV6-1	TGTGCCAGCAGACTCGATAGGACAGGGGATGTCGGCTACACCTTC	CASRLDRTGDVGYTF
TRBD1	TRBJ1-2	-	TRBV5-6	TGTGCCAGCAGCCCCCGGACAGGGGGCGCATCCGATGATGGCTACACCTTC	CASSPRTGGASDDGYTF
-	TRBJ1-2	-	TRBV20-1	TGCAGTGCTAGGGGGCAGCTATTC	CSARGQLF
TRBD2	TRBJ2-3	once	TRBV10-3	TGTGCCATCAGTGATACTAGCGGGGGGGCCGCGGATACGCAGTATTTT	CAISDTSGGAADTQYF
TRBD1	TRBJ2-7	-	TRBV2	TGTGCCAGCAGTGAGACAGGGGGGTTTGGGCAGTACTTC	CASSETGGFGQYF
-	TRBJ2-1	-	TRBV7-9	TGTGCCAGCAGCTTAACGGACAGCTCAATGTGGCAGTTCTTC	CASSLTDSSMWQFF
TRBD2	TRBJ2-3	-	TRBV30	TGTGCCTGGTGGGGGGGATTCACAGATACGCAGTATTTT	CAWWGGFTDTQYF
-	TRBJ1-3	-	TRBV20-1	TGCAGTGCTAGTCAACACTCTGGAAACACCATATATTTT	CSASQHSGNTIYF
-	TRBJ2-7	-	TRBV7-2	TGTGCCAGCAGCTTAGCGTTCCGGGGCCGACCCTACGAGCAGTACTTC	CASSLAFRGRPYEQYF
-	TRBJ2-3	-	TRBV11-3	TGTGCCAGCAGAGGGCGGGGAGATACGCAGTATTTT	CASRGRGDTQYF
-	TRBJ2-2	-	TRBV30	TGTGCCTGCGTCAAGCTAGACGGGGAGCTGTTTTTT	CACVKLDGELFF
TRBD1	TRBJ2-1	-	TRBV19	TGTGCCAGTAGTATGGGGACAGGGCGATACAGTGAGCAGTTCTTC	CASSMGTGRYSEQFF
-	TRBJ2-7	-	TRBV25-1	TGTGCCAGCAGTCCCAACAGGCCCCCCTACGAGCAGTACTTC	CASSPNRPPYEQYF
-	TRBJ2-3	few	TRBV10-3	TGTGCCATCAGTCCGGGAGAAGATACGCAGTATTTT	CAISPGEDTQYF
TRBD1	TRBJ2-5	-	TRBV5-1	TGCGCCAGCAGCTCGGACCGACAGGGCCAAGAGACCCAGTACTTC	CASSSDRQGQETQYF
-	TRBJ1-1	-	TRBV24-1	TGTGCCACCAGTGATACTGGGGACACTGAAGCTTTCTTT	CATSDTGDTEAFF
TRBD1	TRBJ2-1	once	TRBV27	TGTGCCAGCAGACCTGCGGGACAGGGAGGCAATGAGCAGTTCTTC	CASRPAGQGGNEQFF
-	TRBJ2-1	few	TRBV21-1	TGTGCCAGCAGCAAAGAGTTCAACAGTGTACCGGGGCAGTTCTTC	CASSKEFNSVPGQFF
-	TRBJ1-1	-	TRBV20-1	TGCAGTGCTAGAGGTCGGTACACTGAAGCTTTCTTT	CSARGRYTEAFF
-	TRBJ2-5	-	TRBV7-3	TGTGCCAGCAGCTTAACGAACGGACTACGGGCTGAAGAGACCCAGTACTTC	CASSLTNGLRAEETQYF
-	TRBJ2-3	-	TRBV5-4	TGTGCCAGCAGCTTGGCCACGGGGGTGGATACAGATACGCAGTATTTT	CASSLATGVDTDTQYF
-	TRBJ2-1	-	TRBV7-8	TGTGCCAGCAGCATTGTAACATCGAGCTCCTACAATGAGCAGTTCTTC	CASSIVTSSSYNEQFF
-	TRBJ1-4	-	TRBV19	TGTGCCAGTAGTATCAGTGAAAAACTGTTTTTT	CASSISEKLFF
-	TRBJ1-6	-	TRBV15	TGTGCCACCAGCAGAGATAGTGGAGGGCGTCATTCACCCCTCCACTTT	CATSRDSGGRHSPLHF
TRBD2	TRBJ2-1	few	TRBV7-8	TGTGCCAGCAGCTTAGTCTCTAGCGGGGTGTCCAATGAGCAGTTCTTC	CASSLVSSGVSNEQFF
-	TRBJ1-1	-	TRBV6-1	TGTGCCAGCAGTGAAACGACAGGAAGGACTGAAGCTTTCTTT	CASSETTGRTEAFF
TRBD1	TRBJ2-3	-	TRBV24-1	TGTGCCACCAGTGATTTCGGGGCAGGGGGCAATACAGATACGCAGTATTTT	CATSDFGAGGNTDTQYF
-	TRBJ1-5	-	TRBV6-1	TGTGCCAGCACCTACGTCCTTTCCGGGAATCAGCCCCAGCATTTT	CASTYVLSGNQPQHF
-	TRBJ2-2	-	TRBV2	TGTGCCAGCAGTGAGGTTAATACCGGGGAGCTGTTTTTT	CASSEVNTGELFF
TRBD1	TRBJ2-3	-	TRBV7-9	TGTGCCAGCAGCCGTGACAGGGAAGGGGGCACAGATACGCAGTATTTT	CASSRDREGGTDTQYF
TRBD2	TRBJ2-5	-	TRBV6-1	TGTGCCAGCAGCCCTTACCTAGCGGGGGGGGAAGAGACCCAGTACTTC	CASSPYLAGGEETQYF
TRBD2	TRBJ2-5	once	TRBV2	TGTGCCAGCAGTTCCGTGGCGGGGGGGCCCGGGGAGACCCAGTACTTC	CASSSVAGGPGETQYF
-	TRBJ2-3	-	TRBV6-5	TGTGCCAGCAGTTACGCCGGGACAGATACGCAGTATTTT	CASSYAGTDTQYF
TRBD2	TRBJ2-2	-	TRBV4-2	TGTGCCAGCAGCCAGGCTCGGGGGGGGGGCACCGGGGAGCTGTTTTTT	CASSQARGGGTGELFF
-	TRBJ1-2	-	TRBV12-3/TRBV12-4	TGTGCCAGCAGAGGACGGACGGCTCCTCCTAACTTC	CASRGRTAPPNF
-	TRBJ1-2	once	TRBV30	TGTGCCTGGAGCAGACCGTTGGACTATGGCTACATCTTC	CAWSRPLDYGYIF
-	TRBJ1-5	few	TRBV6-1	TGTGCCAGCTCTCGGGGAGGATCAAATCAGCCCCAGCATTTT	CASSRGGSNQPQHF
-	TRBJ2-3	-	TRBV24-1	TGTGCCACCAGTGGGTGGTCAGGGGCAGATACGCAGTATTTT	CATSGWSGADTQYF
-	TRBJ1-2	once	TRBV20-1	TGCAGTGCTAGATTAGGGGGGGCCGGCTACACCTTC	CSARLGGAGYTF
-	TRBJ1-2	-	TRBV19	TGTGCCAGTAGTATCCGGGTAGGGAATGACAGACCTGGCTACACCTTC	CASSIRVGNDRPGYTF
-	TRBJ1-1	-	TRBV24-1	TGTGCCACCAGTGGACCGGACAGTACTGAAGCTTTCTTT	CATSGPDSTEAFF
-	TRBJ1-2	medium-sized	TRBV6-1	TGTGCCAGCAGGCAGTCGACCGACTATGGCTACACCTTC	CASRQSTDYGYTF
TRBD1	TRBJ1-2	-	TRBV12-5	TGTGCTAGTGGTGCATCCGACAGGGCCTATGGCTACACCTTC	CASGASDRAYGYTF
TRBD1	TRBJ2-3	once	TRBV7-9	TGTGCCAGCAGCCCGCGGGACAGGGAGAGGACTGGCACCACAGATACGCAGTATTTT	CASSPRDRERTGTTDTQYF
-	TRBJ2-2	-	TRBV5-1	TGCGCCAGCAGCTTGGATGTGGGGGTTTCGGCCGGGGAGCTGTTTTTT	CASSLDVGVSAGELFF
-	TRBJ2-3	-	TRBV6-1	TGTGCCAGCAAACAGACTAGGTGGACAGATACGCAGTATTTT	CASKQTRWTDTQYF
-	TRBJ2-7	few	TRBV24-1	TGTGCCACCAGTGATTTGGCGGGCTACGAGCAGTACTTC	CATSDLAGYEQYF
TRBD2	TRBJ2-2	once	TRBV12-3/TRBV12-4	TGTGCCAGCAGTTTTTTCTGGACTAGCGGGGGCTCGAACACCGGGGAGCTGTTTTTT	CASSFFWTSGGSNTGELFF
-	TRBJ2-1	once	TRBV20-1	TGCAGTGCCGCCGGGCCTGCGAGCTCCTACAATGAGCAGTTCTTC	CSAAGPASSYNEQFF
-	TRBJ1-2	-	TRBV7-8	TGTGCCAGCAGCTTAGCGGGTGCAAGCCCCTCGACTAACTATGGCTACACCTTC	CASSLAGASPSTNYGYTF
-	TRBJ1-2	-	TRBV7-9	TGTGCCAGCAGCCTCCGGACGGACTATGGCTACACCTTC	CASSLRTDYGYTF
-	TRBJ1-2	once	TRBV20-1	TGCAGTGCTAGTCAATCGGCTTTATATGGCTACACCTTC	CSASQSALYGYTF
-	TRBJ1-2	-	TRBV6-2/TRBV6-3	TGTGCCAGCAGTTACACCGAAGCAGTTACCTATGGCTACACCTTC	CASSYTEAVTYGYTF